Shown below are 3 T cell receptor beta chains from a single sample sequenced in a study of identical twins. TCRdb re-called the 5' RACE reads through MiXCR, storing one row per CDR3 protein. Of 550,000 to 800,000 distinct CDR3 sequences in the sample, roughly 7.1% were seen once. The sample was also reused in another study, on yellow fever vaccine responses in identical twins.

The specimen was PBMCs. The receptors shown here come from a woman between 18 and 30 years old in good health.

The chain uses TRBV7-7 and TRBJ2-2, with TRBD2 as a possible D gene (6 bases). The CDR3 sequence is 16 residues long. Germline V gene data show CDR1 as SSHAT and CDR2 as FNYEAQ (reference sequence). The V gene lost 5 bases and the J gene lost 4 bases, with 17 bases spanning the gap. CDR3 nucleotides: TGTGCCAGCAGCGTACTCGGGGGAGAGGTCACCGGGGAGCTGTTTTTT. Protein sequence: CASSVLGGEVTGELFF. Looking up the rest from reference TRBV7-7 and TRBJ2-2 gives the full variable domain: GAGVSQSPRYKVTKRGQDVTLRCDPISSHATLYWYQQALGQGPEFLTYFNYEAQPDKSGLPSDRFSAERPEGSISTLTIQRTEQRDSAMYRCASSVLGGEVTGELFFGEGSRLTVL.

This clonotype turned up a few times. V gene TRBV9 combines with J gene TRBJ1-2; 8 positions agree with TRBD1. Germline CDR1 SGDLS, CDR2 YYNGEE. V gave up 4 bases and J gave up 4 bases; unmatched junction bases: 9. This CDR3 has 15 residues. Written as DNA, the CDR3 is TGTGCCAGCAGCCCAAGGACAGGGACCGTCTATGGCTACACCTTC. Translating gives CASSPRTGTVYGYTF.

The table lists this clonotype with many counts. The chain couples TRBV11-2 to TRBJ2-3, with 8 bases lining up with TRBD2. The CDR3 is 18 amino acids. From germline, CDR1 is SGHAT and CDR2 FQNNGV. Trimming at V came to 5 bases and at J to 3 bases, leaving 16 bases not matched to a gene. The CDR3 DNA reads TGTGCCAGCAGCGGGGGGAAAAGGGCTCGCGGGAGGACAGATACGCAGTATTTT. Its protein is CASSGGKRARGRTDTQYF.